The 19 T cell receptor beta chains in this list originate from one sample, sequenced in a study of memory CD4+ T cells and cytomegalovirus serostatus. Single viable CD3+CD4+CD8-CD45RO+ cells were sorted as the memory CD4+ T cells. TCRdb's copy holds only in-frame clones and misses some; the assay was immunoSEQ multiplex PCR. The sample has 35,000 to 45,000 clones; around 80% are singletons. The sample taken for sequencing was memory CD4+ T cells from blood. These receptors were taken from an adult in good health and CMV-seronegative.

The gene calls are TRBV5-1 and TRBJ2-1, with D possibly matching TRBD2 (5 bases). Trimming left V 4 bases short and J 6 bases short, with 23 bases between. Germline loops: CDR1 SGHRS, CDR2 YFSETQ. The CDR3 runs to 17 residues. This CDR3 reads CASSASGLAAAGNEQFF. The CDR3 DNA follows: TGCGCCAGCAGCGCGTCCGGGTTGGCAGCGGCGGGCAATGAGCAGTTCTTC.

The V and J genes are TRBV14 and TRBJ2-1; 14 bases line up with TRBD2. Germline assignment: CDR1 SGHDN and CDR2 FVKESK. This CDR3 contains 18 residues. J was trimmed by 7 bases and V by 1 base; bases with no gene match: 9. CDR3 sequence reads: CASSQGGTSGSIANEQFF. The CDR3 DNA is TGTGCCAGCAGCCAAGGGGGGACTAGCGGGAGCATTGCAAATGAGCAGTTCTTC.

The chain couples TRBV5-1 to TRBJ1-1; the match to TRBD1 covers 10 bases. The CDR3 consists of 16 residues. Losses at the gene ends were 4 bases for V and 3 bases for J; bases not matched to a gene: 9. Germline CDR1 SGHRS, CDR2 YFSETQ. The CDR3 DNA sequence: TGCGCCAGCAGCCTGGGACAGGGGAGGTTGGACACTGAAGCTTTCTTT. Protein sequence: CASSLGQGRLDTEAFF.

Written as DNA, the CDR3 is TGTGCCAGCAGCTCCTCCGGGGGACAGGCCGACACCGGGGAGCTGTTTTTT. It encodes CASSSSGGQADTGELFF. This chain links TRBV7-8 with TRBJ2-2; the match to TRBD1 covers 8 bases. CDR1 and CDR2 (germline): SGHVS, FQNEAQ. The CDR3 length is 17 residues. Losses at the gene ends were 4 bases for V and 3 bases for J; bases not matched to a gene: 10.

This chain connects TRBV2 to TRBJ1-5; 9 nucleotides agree with TRBD1. The CDR3 runs to 15 residues. The germline CDR1 and CDR2 sequences are SNHLY and FYNNEI. The V gene end was trimmed by 3 bases and the J gene end by 7 bases; junction bases not matched to a gene: 7. The chain's CDR3 is CASSEGTGPGQPQHF. For the CDR3, the DNA is TGTGCCAGCAGTGAGGGGACAGGGCCGGGGCAGCCCCAGCATTTT.

The chain has TRBV15 and TRBJ2-5; D ambiguous. This CDR3 has 14 residues. The germline CDR1 and CDR2 sequences are LNHNV and YYDKDF (reference sequence). The V end lost 0 bases, the J end lost 3 bases, and 8 bases lay between the germline ends. The CDR3 spells CATSREYAEETQYF. DNA of the CDR3: TGTGCCACCAGCAGAGAGTACGCCGAAGAGACCCAGTACTTC.

This clone was counted a few times. V is TRBV2 and J is TRBJ2-3; 11 bases line up with TRBD2. The CDR3 spans 16 residues. V was pared by 6 bases and J by 4 bases, with 9 bases of the junction left unmatched. Germline values: CDR1 SNHLY, CDR2 FYNNEI. For the CDR3, the DNA is TGTGCCAGCAGGAGGAGTCCGGGACTAGCGGCAGATACGCAGTATTTT. It codes for CASRRSPGLAADTQYF.

The chain joins TRBV2 to TRBJ2-7, with D possibly TRBD1 on 5 matching bases. The CDR3 is 13 amino acids. The V end lost 6 bases, the J end lost 6 bases, and 15 bases lay between the germline ends. Germline lookup yields CDR1 SNHLY and CDR2 FYNNEI. CDR3 in amino acids: CASRYWGQGEQYF. CDR3 sequence (DNA): TGTGCCAGCAGGTATTGGGGTCAGGGCGAGCAGTACTTC.

This clone came up once. The chain is built from TRBV5-1 and TRBJ2-5; 8 bases are shared with TRBD2. Unmatched junction bases numbered 8, after V lost 2 bases and J lost 5 bases. This CDR3 contains 15 residues. The V gene's germline CDR1 is SGHRS and CDR2 YFSETQ. CDR3 sequence reads: CASSLGLADGETQYF. The CDR3, as DNA: TGCGCCAGCAGCTTAGGACTAGCAGACGGCGAGACCCAGTACTTC.

The rearrangement joins TRBV11-1 to TRBJ1-4, with D possibly matching TRBD1 (5 bases). V lost 5 bases to trimming and J lost 8 bases, with 18 bases between them. This CDR3 has 15 residues. Germline assignment: CDR1 SGHAT and CDR2 FQDESV (reference sequence). DNA for the CDR3: TGTGCCAGCAGCCGAGGGGAGGGAAGATCCGAAAAACTGTTTTTT. This encodes CASSRGEGRSEKLFF.

This chain uses TRBV7-2 with TRBJ2-4, with 7 bases fitting TRBD1. After removal of 5 bases from V and 1 base from J, the junction contained 14 bases not matched to a gene. The CDR3 extends over 18 amino acids. The germline gives CDR1 SGHTA, CDR2 FQGNSA. This CDR3 is CASSTRPTGMGAKNIQYF. The DNA for the CDR3 is TGTGCCAGCAGCACACGCCCGACAGGGATGGGTGCCAAAAACATTCAGTACTTC.

This rearrangement joins TRBV2 to TRBJ2-1, with unresolved D. Per the germline V gene, CDR1 is SNHLY and CDR2 is FYNNEI. CDR3 length: 11 amino acids. V was trimmed by 6 bases and J by 7 bases, leaving 7 bases between them. In DNA form, the CDR3 reads TGTGCCAGCAGGCAAGAAAATGAGCAGTTCTTC. This gives the protein CASRQENEQFF.

The chain links TRBV5-8 to TRBJ2-3, with D tentatively TRBD2 (6 bases). Per the germline V gene, CDR1 is SGHTS and CDR2 is YDEGEE. The V end lost 3 bases, the J end lost 2 bases, and 10 bases lay between the germline ends. This CDR3 has 14 amino acids. The CDR3 DNA follows: TGTGCCAGCAGCTGGGGCGGGAACACAGATACGCAGTATTTT. Its protein is CASSWGGNTDTQYF. Supplemented by reference TRBV5-8 and TRBJ2-3, the full variable domain reads EAGVTQSPTHLIKTRGQQATLRCSPISGHTSVYWYQQALGLGLQFLLWYDEGEERNRGNFPPRFSGRQFPNYSSELNVNALELEDSALYLCASSWGGNTDTQYFGPGTRLTVL.

CDR3 sequence: CASSSSSGLASDTQYF. The CDR3 DNA reads as TGTGCCAGCAGCTCGAGCTCGGGACTAGCCTCAGATACGCAGTATTTT. The chain joins TRBV7-3 to TRBJ2-3; 9 bases line up with TRBD2. Looked up from germline, CDR1 is SGHTA and CDR2 is FQGTGA. The ends lost 4 bases at V and 4 bases at J; junction bases unmatched: 9. The CDR3 extends over 16 amino acids.

The chain joins TRBV5-6 to TRBJ1-4, with D unresolved. Per the germline V gene, CDR1 is SGHDT and CDR2 is YYEEEE. The CDR3 is 13 amino acids. Trimming took off 7 bases at V and 6 bases at J, with 13 bases between the two ends. The CDR3 reads CASGKGVDEKLFF. DNA for the CDR3: TGTGCCAGCGGAAAGGGTGTCGATGAAAAACTGTTTTTT.

This rearrangement joins TRBV11-3 to TRBJ2-5; 8 nucleotides match TRBD2. V lost 5 bases and J lost 3; bases outside the gene matches: 11. This CDR3 is 16 amino acids long. The germline CDR1 and CDR2 sequences are SGHNT and YENEEA. The CDR3 region has the DNA TGTGCCAGCAGCCTACGGACTAGCAGAAATAAAGAGACCCAGTACTTC. Amino acids: CASSLRTSRNKETQYF.

The chain joins TRBV5-4 to TRBJ2-2, with TRBD1 as a possible D gene (5 bases). Per germline, CDR1 SGHNT and CDR2 YYREEE (reference sequence). V lost 1 base and J lost 1, with 14 bases in between. This CDR3 has 17 amino acids. CDR3: CASSLILAGQNTGELFF. CDR3 nucleotide sequence: TGTGCCAGCAGCTTGATTTTAGCAGGACAGAACACCGGGGAGCTGTTTTTT.

J is TRBJ2-5 and V is TRBV28, with 9 positions matching TRBD1. The end of the DNA is better explained by TRBJ2-7, so the J call may be wrong. The CDR3 contains 14 residues. Germline CDR1 MDHEN, CDR2 SYDVKM. This chain's CDR3 is CASRLSGQGYEQYF. For the CDR3, the DNA is TGTGCCAGCAGACTCTCGGGACAGGGTTACGAGCAGTACTTC.

V is TRBV28 and J is TRBJ1-3; a weak D match, TRBD1 (6 bases). The V gene's germline CDR1 is MDHEN and CDR2 SYDVKM. This CDR3 contains 18 residues. V was shortened by 2 bases and J by 2 bases, with 19 bases between the two germline ends. Written as DNA, the CDR3 is TGTGCCAGCAGTTTAGTTCCTCGGGGGGGGCCTACTGGAAACACCATATATTTT. As protein: CASSLVPRGGPTGNTIYF.